The clone carrying this T cell receptor (beta chain) showed up many times. The antigen is undetermined. TCR beta cDNA was made from approximately 500 ng total RNA with a constant-region primer. Libraries of TCR beta came from three nested multiplex PCR rounds with slightly modified ARM-PCR. Forward primers for TRBV1-TRBV30 and a C-beta reverse primer served the first two PCR rounds, at about 10 cycles each. MiXCR, run by TCRdb on the multiplex PCR reads, gives a single entry per CDR3 protein. The repertoire holds roughly 120,000 distinct CDR3 sequences, with 50% to 80% as singletons. These data come from a study of tumor-infiltrating lymphocytes in primary liver carcinoma. General study points: Overlap in tumor-adjacent and tumor-blood pairs fell below that of tumor region pairs.

Unsorted bulk tissue (20-30 mg) underwent RNA and DNA co-extraction. V was pared by 4 bases and J by 7 bases, with 16 bases between. The CDR3 is 13 amino acids. Germline V gene lookup returns CDR1 SQVTM and CDR2 ANQGSEA. The sample comprised liver tumor tissue from sampling region 3. Specified subset: tumor region T3, left-lateral pole. The source of this sequence is a woman between 55 and 75 years old with primary liver carcinoma and hepatitis B virus infection. V and J are TRBV29-1 and TRBJ2-5, with D possibly being TRBD2 (5 bases). CDR3 sequence: CSVGSGSLGTQYF. The CDR3 nucleotides are TGCAGCGTTGGATCGGGGTCATTAGGGACCCAGTACTTC.